The 26 T cell receptor beta chains listed next were all sequenced from one sample in a study of blood T cell repertoires in COVID-19. Data came from immunoSEQ multiplex PCR; TCRdb stores just in-frame clones and leaves some out. The table lists about 110,000 clones, roughly 91% of them singletons. Specimen: peripheral blood. These receptors were obtained from a woman between 45 and 60 years old with acute or convalescent COVID-19.

The gene calls are TRBV9 and TRBJ1-1; D gene unclear. CDR1 and CDR2 from the germline V gene are SGDLS and YYNGEE. This CDR3 is built from 12 residues. V lost 4 bases and J 4 bases, leaving 8 bases between the germline ends. The CDR3 DNA sequence: TGTGCCAGCAGCCCGCGGGGCACTGAAGCTTTCTTT. This codes for CASSPRGTEAFF. Complete variable domain (other parts from reference TRBV9 and TRBJ1-1): DSGVTQTPKHLITATGQRVTLRCSPRSGDLSVYWYQQSLDQGLQFLIQYYNGEERAKGNILERFSAQQFPDLHSELNLSSLELGDSALYFCASSPRGTEAFFGQGTRLTVV.

V gene TRBV6-1 combines with J gene TRBJ2-2, with a weak D call TRBD2 (6 bases). The germline V gene has CDR1 MNHNS and CDR2 SASEGT. The CDR3 is made up of 16 amino acids. Trimming pared 4 bases from V and 0 bases from J, leaving 12 bases between. The CDR3 spells CASSARGSSNTGELFF. The CDR3 nucleotides are TGTGCCAGCAGTGCCCGGGGGTCATCGAACACCGGGGAGCTGTTTTTT.

V is TRBV12-3 or TRBV12-4 and J is TRBJ2-2; a weak D match, TRBD1 (5 bases). Trimming cost V 5 bases and J 11 bases, with 9 bases left between them. The CDR3 runs 11 residues. CDR3 bases: TGTGCCAGCAGTATCCGGACAGAGCTGTTTTTT. Translating it yields CASSIRTELFF.

The V and J genes are TRBV5-4 and TRBJ2-7, with TRBD1 as a possible D gene (5 bases). There are 15 residues in the CDR3. V dropped 0 bases and J dropped 2 bases, with 12 bases sitting between them. Looked up from germline, CDR1 is SGHNT and CDR2 is YYREEE (reference sequence). The CDR3 bases are TGTGCCAGCAGCTTGGCCTCAGGACAAACCTACGAGCAGTACTTC. Its translation: CASSLASGQTYEQYF.

This chain uses TRBV2 with TRBJ2-1; TRBD1 aligns across 7 bases. The trim removed 2 bases at V and 7 bases at J, leaving 8 bases unmatched. In germline, CDR1 is SNHLY, CDR2 FYNNEI. This CDR3 has 15 amino acids. CDR3 loop: CASSESWGRGNEQFF. The DNA of the CDR3 is TGTGCCAGCAGTGAATCTTGGGGCAGGGGGAATGAGCAGTTCTTC. The full variable domain, in which reference TRBV2 and TRBJ2-1 provide the parts outside the CDR3, is EPEVTQTPSHQVTQMGQEVILRCVPISNHLYFYWYRQILGQKVEFLVSFYNNEISEKSEIFDDQFSVERPDGSNFTLKIRSTKLEDSAMYFCASSESWGRGNEQFFGPGTRLTVL.

The chain recombines TRBV13 with TRBJ2-3; D possibly corresponds to TRBD2 (6 bases). This CDR3 region has 15 residues. CDR1 and CDR2 from the germline V gene are PRHDT and FYEKMQ (reference sequence). Trimming pared 1 base from V and 3 bases from J, leaving 11 bases between. For the CDR3, the DNA is TGTGCCAGCAGCTTAGATCAGGCGGGGACAGATACGCAGTATTTT. It translates to CASSLDQAGTDTQYF.

V is TRBV28 and J is TRBJ1-6, with D perhaps matching TRBD1 (5 bases). V gave up 8 bases and J gave up 5 bases, with 22 bases separating them. The CDR3 runs 17 residues. Germline CDR1 MDHEN, CDR2 SYDVKM. The CDR3 nucleotides read TGTGCCAGCGGTGGGCGGGGCCCATTCGGGGATAATTCACCCCTCCACTTT. Protein sequence: CASGGRGPFGDNSPLHF. The full variable domain, with the rest looked up from reference TRBV28 and TRBJ1-6, is DVKVTQSSRYLVKRTGEKVFLECVQDMDHENMFWYRQDPGLGLRLIYFSYDVKMKEKGDIPEGYSVSREKKERFSLILESASTNQTSMYLCASGGRGPFGDNSPLHFGNGTRLTVT.

The rearrangement joins TRBV30 to TRBJ2-2; TRBD2 aligns across 11 bases. CDR3 length: 16 amino acids. Germline V gives CDR1 GTSNPN, CDR2 SVGIG (reference sequence). V was pared by 3 bases and J by 1 base, with 4 bases of the junction left unmatched. The CDR3: CAWSTGLAENTGELFF. The CDR3, as DNA: TGTGCCTGGAGCACGGGACTAGCGGAGAACACCGGGGAGCTGTTTTTT.

The DNA for the CDR3 is TGTGCCGCCACTCCTTTGGAGGGTTACACCGGGGAGCTGTTTTTT. Protein sequence: CAATPLEGYTGELFF. The chain couples TRBV5-8 to TRBJ2-2, with a weak D call TRBD2 (6 bases). Looked up from germline, CDR1 is SGHTS and CDR2 is YDEGEE. Deletions cut 10 bases from V and 3 bases from J, with 19 bases between. The CDR3 runs to 15 residues.

The rearrangement links TRBV4-1 to TRBJ2-6; 9 positions agree with TRBD1. After removal of 1 base from V and 4 bases from J, the junction contained 2 bases not matched to a gene. Germline CDR1 MGHRA, CDR2 YSYEKL. The CDR3 is 16 residues long. The CDR3 is CASSQGTGVGANVLTF. The DNA for the CDR3 is TGCGCCAGCAGCCAAGGGACAGGGGTCGGGGCCAACGTCCTGACTTTC.

This chain uses TRBV7-8 with TRBJ2-1; 14 bases fit TRBD2. V dropped 4 bases and J dropped 9; count of bases not matched to a gene: 14. The CDR3 extends over 18 amino acids. Germline CDR1 is SGHVS and CDR2 is FQNEAQ. The CDR3 sequence: CASSSRPGLAGESSEQFF. As DNA, the CDR3 is TGTGCCAGCAGCTCCCGGCCGGGACTAGCGGGAGAGAGTAGTGAGCAGTTCTTC. The full variable domain, rest sourced from reference TRBV7-8 and TRBJ2-1, is GAGVSQSPRYKVAKRGQDVALRCDPISGHVSLFWYQQALGQGPEFLTYFQNEAQLDKSGLPSDRFFAERPEGSVSTLKIQRTQQEDSAVYLCASSSRPGLAGESSEQFFGPGTRLTVL.

The V and J genes are TRBV19 and TRBJ2-7; no definite D call. CDR1 and CDR2 (germline): LNHDA, SQIVND (reference sequence). This CDR3 is 13 amino acids long. Trimming took off 4 bases at V and 1 base at J, with 8 bases between the two ends. The CDR3 DNA follows: TGTGCCAGTAGTAGCCACCGGTCCTACGAGCAGTACTTC. It encodes CASSSHRSYEQYF.

CDR3 loop: CASSFRDSLEQYF. The CDR3 coding sequence is TGTGCCAGCAGTTTCCGGGACTCCCTCGAGCAGTACTTC. The rearrangement uses TRBV12-3 or TRBV12-4 and TRBJ2-7, with D possibly matching TRBD2 (6 bases). There are 13 residues in the CDR3. V lost 3 bases, J lost 6 bases, and 12 bases lay in between.

The chain is built from TRBV19 and TRBJ2-1; possible D gene TRBD1, 5 bases. Trimming pared 7 bases from V and 10 bases from J, leaving 14 bases between. This CDR3 contains 12 residues. The germline V gene has CDR1 LNHDA and CDR2 SQIVND (reference sequence). CDR3 sequence reads: CASTSQGSEQFF. In DNA, the CDR3 is TGTGCCAGTACCTCCCAGGGCTCCGAGCAGTTCTTC.

V usage is TRBV5-5 and J usage is TRBJ2-3; TRBD1 aligns across 8 bases. This CDR3 is built from 14 residues. V shed 4 bases, J shed 6 bases, and the junction held 7 bases outside the gene matches. Germline lookup yields CDR1 SGHKS and CDR2 YYEKEE (reference sequence). The CDR3 DNA reads as TGTGCCAGCAGCCGTGGACAGGGTGGCGATACGCAGTATTTT. The encoded protein is CASSRGQGGDTQYF.

This clone came up a few times. The chain links TRBV4-2 to TRBJ2-7, with 8 bases identical to TRBD2. The CDR3 is made up of 16 amino acids. V lost 4 bases and J lost 2; bases outside the gene matches: 10. Germline lookup yields CDR1 LGHNA and CDR2 YNFKEQ. Written as DNA, the CDR3 is TGTGCCAGCAGCCCGTCTGGCGGCGGGAGGACCTACGAGCAGTACTTC. It encodes CASSPSGGGRTYEQYF.

The genes are TRBV6-6 and TRBJ1-1, with D uncertain. Germline V CDR1 and CDR2: MNHNY, SVGAGI (reference sequence). The V end lost 7 bases, the J end lost 3 bases, and 18 bases lay between the germline ends. This CDR3 comprises 15 residues. The CDR3 reads CASIYAPGRDTEAFF. The CDR3 DNA reads TGTGCCAGCATCTACGCACCTGGGAGAGACACTGAAGCTTTCTTT.

The chain links TRBV14 to TRBJ1-1; no firm D call. Trimming pared 2 bases from V and 0 bases from J, leaving 4 bases between. Germline V lookup: CDR1 SGHDN, CDR2 FVKESK. This CDR3 is 13 amino acids long. The CDR3 coding sequence is TGTGCCAGCAGCCAAAACATGAACACTGAAGCTTTCTTT. Residues: CASSQNMNTEAFF.

The gene calls are TRBV6-5 and TRBJ1-2; 10 nucleotides agree with TRBD1. V was clipped by 0 bases and J by 8 bases; unmatched bases: 6. Germline assignment: CDR1 MNHEY and CDR2 SVGAGI. CDR3 length equals 15 residues. The CDR3 here is CASSYSLGTGVGYTF. Written as DNA, the CDR3 is TGTGCCAGCAGTTACTCCCTGGGGACAGGGGTCGGCTACACCTTC.

CDR3 bases: TGTGCCAGCAGCTTAGCGGGAGGGGCAGATACGCAGTATTTT. Translation: CASSLAGGADTQYF. The chain links TRBV7-9 to TRBJ2-3; the match to TRBD2 covers 7 bases. From germline, CDR1 is SEHNR and CDR2 FQNEAQ (reference sequence). Losses at the gene ends were 0 bases for V and 4 bases for J; bases not matched to a gene: 1. The CDR3 contains 14 residues.

The CDR3 DNA reads TGTGCCATCAGTGACTCAGTTAGCAATCAGCCCCAGCATTTT. Encoded protein: CAISDSVSNQPQHF. The chain links TRBV10-3 to TRBJ1-5; unclear D gene. V shed 3 bases and J shed 0 bases, with 6 bases lying between them. Germline V CDR1 and CDR2: ENHRY, SYGVKD. The CDR3 contains 14 residues.

The chain links TRBV18 to TRBJ1-6; D possibly corresponds to TRBD1 (5 bases). With 0 bases removed from V and 7 bases from J, the gap between germline ends came to 10 bases. The germline gives CDR1 KGHSH, CDR2 LQKENI. This CDR3 region has 15 residues. The CDR3 sequence is CASSPPGGRNSPLHF. The CDR3 DNA reads TGTGCCAGCTCACCACCTGGGGGGAGAAATTCACCCCTCCACTTT.

The rearrangement uses TRBV18 and TRBJ1-4; TRBD1 matches at 10 bases. This CDR3 has 15 amino acids. V was clipped by 4 bases and J by 1 base; unmatched bases: 0. Per germline, CDR1 KGHSH and CDR2 LQKENI. The chain's CDR3 is CASSRDRGTNEKLFF. The CDR3 nucleotides are TGTGCCAGCTCACGGGACAGGGGAACTAATGAAAAACTGTTTTTT.

V is TRBV2 and J is TRBJ1-1; D unresolved. This CDR3 region has 13 residues. Germline assignment: CDR1 SNHLY and CDR2 FYNNEI. Trimming shortened V by 4 bases and J by 1 base, and 7 bases separated the two germline ends. This CDR3 is CASSVGKNTEAFF. The CDR3 region has the DNA TGTGCCAGCAGTGTGGGCAAGAACACTGAAGCTTTCTTT.

The chain has TRBV7-6 and TRBJ2-2; a weak D match, TRBD2 (5 bases). CDR1 is SGHVS, CDR2 FNYEAQ, per germline. The CDR3 contains 13 residues. DNA of the CDR3: TGTGCTTTGCGGGCACCCCCCACCGGGGAGCTGTTTTTT. It encodes CALRAPPTGELFF.

CDR3: CASSLVLNEQFF. As DNA, the CDR3 is TGTGCCAGCAGCTTGGTACTTAATGAGCAGTTCTTC. This chain joins TRBV5-8 and TRBJ2-1; unclear D gene. There are 12 residues in the CDR3. The ends were cut back, 0 bases at V and 7 bases at J, with 5 bases in the middle. Germline CDR1 and CDR2: SGHTS and YDEGEE.